Presented here are 30 T cell receptor beta chains from one specimen sequenced in a study of T cell changes during pregnancy in multiple sclerosis. Profiling relied on immunoSEQ multiplex PCR, and the TCRdb table lists in-frame clones only, not all of them. The sample holds some 80,000 clones, roughly 90% seen once. Material: peripheral blood, obtained in the first trimester of pregnancy. These receptors were obtained from a female donor in good health, enrolled as a control in a pregnancy study.

The chain carries TRBV6-5 and TRBJ2-3; D is possibly TRBD2 (6 bases). Germline V gene data show CDR1 as MNHEY and CDR2 as SVGAGI. Trimming took 4 bases from V and 0 from J, leaving 8 bases between them. The CDR3 is 14 amino acids. As DNA, the CDR3 is TGTGCCAGCAGTTTTGGGGGGAGCACAGATACGCAGTATTTT. This codes for CASSFGGSTDTQYF.

The chain couples TRBV6-5 to TRBJ1-5; 8 bases agree with TRBD1. With 0 bases clipped from V and 2 bases from J, the junction kept 0 bases outside the gene matches. Germline CDR1 reads MNHEY; CDR2 reads SVGAGI. The CDR3 totals 15 residues. The CDR3 is CASSYSQGGNQPQHF. The CDR3, as DNA: TGTGCCAGCAGTTACTCACAGGGGGGCAATCAGCCCCAGCATTTT.

This clone was counted once. This sequence joins TRBV5-5 and TRBJ2-3; 7 bases are a match to TRBD2. Germline V gene lookup returns CDR1 SGHKS and CDR2 YYEKEE (reference sequence). V was clipped by 0 bases and J by 0 bases; unmatched bases: 4. The CDR3 is 16 amino acids. The CDR3 reads CASSLVGGGSTDTQYF. The CDR3 DNA sequence: TGTGCCAGCAGCTTGGTAGGCGGGGGAAGCACAGATACGCAGTATTTT.

The chain combines TRBV4-1 with TRBJ2-1, with 10 nucleotides matching TRBD1. J lost 7 bases, V lost 2 bases, and 8 bases had no gene match. The CDR3 runs to 16 residues. Germline CDR1 MGHRA, CDR2 YSYEKL. Here the CDR3 reads CASSQPRQGASNEQFF. Written as DNA, the CDR3 is TGCGCCAGCAGCCAACCCAGACAGGGGGCTTCAAATGAGCAGTTCTTC.

V and J are TRBV7-2 and TRBJ1-5, with D possibly being TRBD1 (6 bases). CDR3 length: 15 amino acids. CDR1 and CDR2 from the germline V gene are SGHTA and FQGNSA. Trimming cost V 3 bases and J 5 bases, with 14 bases left between them. CDR3 amino acids: CASSLPQGSDQPQHF. In DNA, the CDR3 is TGTGCCAGCAGCTTGCCTCAGGGGTCGGATCAGCCCCAGCATTTT. The full variable domain, rest sourced from reference TRBV7-2 and TRBJ1-5, is GAGVSQSPSNKVTEKGKDVELRCDPISGHTALYWYRQSLGQGLEFLIYFQGNSAPDKSGLPSDRFSAERTGGSVSTLTIQRTQQEDSAVYLCASSLPQGSDQPQHFGDGTRLSIL.

The chain uses TRBV7-2 and TRBJ2-1; D is perhaps TRBD2 (5 bases). Per germline, CDR1 SGHTA and CDR2 FQGNSA. Trimming stripped 5 bases from V and 5 bases from J, with 10 bases between. CDR3 size: 13 residues. The CDR3 DNA is TGTGCCAGCAGCCCCGGGATTCACAATGAGCAGTTCTTC. Its protein is CASSPGIHNEQFF. Complete variable domain (other parts from reference TRBV7-2 and TRBJ2-1): GAGVSQSPSNKVTEKGKDVELRCDPISGHTALYWYRQSLGQGLEFLIYFQGNSAPDKSGLPSDRFSAERTGGSVSTLTIQRTQQEDSAVYLCASSPGIHNEQFFGPGTRLTVL.

This chain joins TRBV25-1 and TRBJ2-1, with 10 bases fitting TRBD1. The ends lost 5 bases at V and 9 bases at J; junction bases unmatched: 4. CDR3 length equals 13 residues. The germline V gene has CDR1 MGHDK and CDR2 SYGVNS. CDR3 loop: CASSKGQGTEQFF. The CDR3 nucleotides are TGTGCCAGCAGTAAGGGACAGGGGACTGAGCAGTTCTTC.

This clone has a single count. This chain uses TRBV6-4 with TRBJ1-2; a possible D gene is TRBD1 (5 bases). Germline V gene lookup returns CDR1 MRHNA and CDR2 SNTAGT. The CDR3 is made up of 15 amino acids. Trimming left V 0 bases short and J 2 bases short, with 10 bases between. The CDR3 protein is CASSDSRGDNYGYTF. The CDR3 DNA is TGTGCCAGCAGTGACTCTAGGGGCGACAACTATGGCTACACCTTC.

The V gene is TRBV19, the J gene TRBJ1-2; 8 positions agree with TRBD1. V lost 5 bases, J lost 4 bases, and 6 bases stayed unmatched. This CDR3 region has 14 residues. Germline CDR1 LNHDA, CDR2 SQIVND (reference sequence). The CDR3 sequence is CASSLRDRLYGYTF. CDR3 coding DNA: TGTGCCAGTAGTCTCCGGGACAGGCTCTATGGCTACACCTTC.

V usage is TRBV12-5 and J usage is TRBJ2-2; the D gene is possibly TRBD2 (6 bases). Trimming removed 3 bases from V and 4 bases from J, with 15 bases in between. The CDR3 runs to 16 residues. Germline CDR1 and CDR2: LGHNT and FRNRAP. CDR3 amino acids: CASGLRREPSTGELFF. For the CDR3, the DNA is TGTGCTAGTGGTTTACGCCGGGAGCCGAGCACCGGGGAGCTGTTTTTT.

Worth noting for this clone: The junction does not match germline at one end; this may be a read error. This chain joins TRBV2 and TRBJ1-2, with a possible D match to TRBD1 (6 bases). Germline CDR1 and CDR2: SNHLY and FYNNEI. This CDR3 has 11 residues. The DNA of the CDR3 is TGTGCCAGCACTTTGGTATTGGGGGCCGCCTTC. This gives the protein CASTLVLGAAF.

This chain links TRBV7-2 with TRBJ2-1; D gene ambiguous. Trimming removed 5 bases at V and 14 bases at J, with 13 bases between. The CDR3 sequence is 11 residues long. Looked up from germline, CDR1 is SGHTA and CDR2 is FQGNSA. The CDR3 loop reads CASSVLDVEFF. The CDR3 DNA reads as TGTGCCAGCAGCGTACTTGATGTGGAGTTCTTC.

The chain carries TRBV18 and TRBJ1-6; D is uncertain. Trimming stripped 2 bases from V and 9 bases from J, with 5 bases between. The V gene's germline CDR1 is KGHSH and CDR2 LQKENI. The CDR3 consists of 12 residues. Written as DNA, the CDR3 is TGTGCCAGCTCACCAGGGAGTTCACCCCTCCACTTT. Its protein is CASSPGSSPLHF.

The chain recombines TRBV10-1 with TRBJ2-2; 11 bases are shared with TRBD2. The CDR3 spans 15 residues. CDR1 is WNHNN and CDR2 is SYGVQD in the germline V gene (reference sequence). J was trimmed by 4 bases and V by 4 bases; bases with no gene match: 2. CDR3 in amino acids: CASSGLAGSTGELFF. The CDR3 bases are TGCGCCAGCAGTGGACTAGCGGGATCCACCGGGGAGCTGTTTTTT.

This sequence joins TRBV25-1 and TRBJ1-2, with TRBD1 identical over 9 bases. With V trimmed by 6 bases and J by 2 bases, 7 bases remained unmatched. The CDR3 extends over 15 amino acids. From germline, CDR1 is MGHDK and CDR2 SYGVNS. The CDR3 spells CASRQDRGGNYGYTF. CDR3 DNA sequence: TGTGCCAGCAGACAAGACAGGGGGGGCAACTATGGCTACACCTTC.

The chain joins TRBV27 to TRBJ2-6; D uncertain. Per the germline V gene, CDR1 is MNHEY and CDR2 is SMNVEV (reference sequence). V lost 3 bases and J 4 bases, leaving 4 bases between the germline ends. This CDR3 region has 13 residues. The DNA for the CDR3 is TGTGCCAGCAGTTTTAGCGGGGCCAACGTCCTGACTTTC. Residues: CASSFSGANVLTF.

This sequence joins TRBV11-2 and TRBJ1-2; 8 nucleotides align to TRBD1. V was clipped by 3 bases and J by 5 bases; unmatched bases: 2. This CDR3 contains 13 residues. Germline V CDR1 and CDR2: SGHAT, FQNNGV. The CDR3 DNA reads TGTGCCAGCAGCTTGACAGGGGCATATGGCTACACCTTC. Translating it yields CASSLTGAYGYTF.

The chain employs TRBV7-8 and TRBJ2-5; possible D gene TRBD2, 5 bases. V lost 6 bases to trimming and J lost 2 bases, with 10 bases between them. Per the germline V gene, CDR1 is SGHVS and CDR2 is FQNEAQ. This CDR3 comprises 13 residues. CDR3 DNA: TGTGCCAGCAGACGGGGTCGGCAAGAGACCCAGTACTTC. Protein sequence: CASRRGRQETQYF.

This chain links TRBV19 with TRBJ2-7; 9 bases are a match to TRBD1. Germline CDR1 reads LNHDA; CDR2 reads SQIVND (reference sequence). There are 14 residues in the CDR3. With V trimmed by 11 bases and J by 4 bases, 12 bases remained unmatched. In DNA, the CDR3 is TGTGCCCGCTCACCGGGACAGGGAGTGTACGAGCAGTACTTC. It is translated as CARSPGQGVYEQYF.

The chain carries TRBV7-9 and TRBJ2-7; TRBD1 agrees at 9 bases. The ends lost 5 bases at V and 6 bases at J; junction bases unmatched: 8. The CDR3 totals 14 residues. The germline V gene has CDR1 SEHNR and CDR2 FQNEAQ (reference sequence). The CDR3 protein is CASSTSGTGPEQYF. DNA for the CDR3: TGTGCCAGCAGCACATCCGGGACAGGGCCCGAGCAGTACTTC.

Only one count was recorded for this clone. This chain links TRBV4-1 with TRBJ2-5; TRBD2 aligns across 10 bases. The end of the DNA fits TRBJ2-7 better, so the J call may be wrong. Germline assignment: CDR1 MGHRA and CDR2 YSYEKL. The CDR3 consists of 15 residues. CDR3 region: CASSRQLAGSYEQYF. As DNA, the CDR3 is TGCGCCAGCAGCCGCCAACTAGCGGGGTCCTACGAGCAGTACTTC.

J is TRBJ2-7 and V is TRBV18; a possible D gene is TRBD2 (6 bases). The CDR3 spans 14 residues. V was trimmed by 7 bases and J by 3 bases, leaving 16 bases between them. Germline V gene lookup returns CDR1 KGHSH and CDR2 LQKENI. The CDR3 sequence is CASLIGRGSYEQYF. The CDR3 DNA reads as TGTGCCAGCTTAATCGGGCGGGGAAGCTACGAGCAGTACTTC.

This chain uses TRBV29-1 with TRBJ1-6; TRBD1 aligns across 7 bases. After removal of 4 bases from V and 7 bases from J, the junction contained 7 bases not matched to a gene. CDR3 length: 14 residues. CDR1 SQVTM and CDR2 ANQGSEA come from the germline V gene. CDR3 sequence reads: CSVVEGAGNSPLHF. The CDR3 bases are TGCAGCGTTGTTGAGGGGGCCGGGAATTCACCCCTCCACTTT.

In this sample, this clone turned up once. The rearrangement links TRBV4-1 to TRBJ1-5; D gene ambiguous. The CDR3 spans 15 residues. Trimming stripped 1 base from V and 7 bases from J, with 14 bases between. Germline CDR1 reads MGHRA; CDR2 reads YSYEKL. CDR3 sequence: CASSQGEWVGQPQHF. The CDR3 DNA follows: TGCGCCAGCAGCCAAGGGGAGTGGGTAGGGCAGCCCCAGCATTTT.

This clone occurred once. The chain joins TRBV5-1 to TRBJ1-2, with a weak D call TRBD1 (5 bases). This CDR3 has 16 residues. Germline CDR1 reads SGHRS; CDR2 reads YFSETQ. Trimming pared 3 bases from V and 0 bases from J, leaving 15 bases between. The CDR3: CASSSPTGLTNYGYTF. The DNA of the CDR3 is TGCGCCAGCAGCTCACCAACAGGTCTAACTAACTATGGCTACACCTTC.

J is TRBJ1-5 and V is TRBV6-1; 9 nucleotides match TRBD1. Germline CDR1 is MNHNS and CDR2 is SASEGT. The CDR3 is 19 amino acids. J gave up 0 bases and V 0 bases, and 9 bases lay outside the gene matches. In DNA, the CDR3 is TGTGCCAGCAGTGAAGCGGCGGGACAGGGTCAATTTAGCAATCAGCCCCAGCATTTT. This translates into CASSEAAGQGQFSNQPQHF.

V is TRBV11-2 and J is TRBJ1-1, with 9 bases lining up with TRBD1. CDR1 and CDR2 from the germline V gene are SGHAT and FQNNGV. V lost 5 bases and J lost 2; bases outside the gene matches: 9. The CDR3 runs 16 residues. The CDR3 region is CASSVRPGQGNTEAFF. CDR3 in DNA: TGTGCCAGCAGCGTACGCCCGGGACAGGGAAACACTGAAGCTTTCTTT. The whole variable domain, remainder taken from reference TRBV11-2 and TRBJ1-1, is EAGVAQSPRYKIIEKRQSVAFWCNPISGHATLYWYQQILGQGPKLLIQFQNNGVVDDSQLPKDRFSAERLKGVDSTLKIQPAKLEDSAVYLCASSVRPGQGNTEAFFGQGTRLTVV.

The chain links TRBV6-1 to TRBJ1-1; no clear D gene. This CDR3 is built from 14 residues. Deletions cut 4 bases from V and 0 bases from J, with 9 bases between. CDR1 is MNHNS and CDR2 is SASEGT in the germline V gene. CDR3: CASSVRVMNTEAFF. The CDR3 coding sequence is TGTGCCAGCAGTGTGAGGGTGATGAACACTGAAGCTTTCTTT.

The rearrangement links TRBV4-1 to TRBJ2-7; D gene ambiguous. The V and J ends lost 1 base and 2 bases respectively, with 9 bases between them. Germline-derived CDR1 and CDR2 are MGHRA and YSYEKL. The CDR3 sequence is 14 residues long. CDR3 bases: TGCGCCAGCAGCCAAGCCCGAGGCCCCTACGAGCAGTACTTC. This codes for CASSQARGPYEQYF.

The genes are TRBV7-2 and TRBJ1-5; maybe TRBD1 (5 bases). Germline CDR1 SGHTA, CDR2 FQGNSA. Trimming took off 1 base at V and 5 bases at J, with 15 bases between the two ends. The CDR3 sequence is 16 residues long. The CDR3 DNA is TGTGCCAGCAGCTTAGTGGGAATGTGGGGCGATCAGCCCCAGCATTTT. Encoded protein: CASSLVGMWGDQPQHF.